This T cell receptor (beta chain) was identified in a study of T cells in Graves' hyperthyroidism and ophthalmopathy. Findings of the study overall: Clonotypes that were expanded in thyroid above 0.001 mostly appeared in blood too.

This clonotype was recorded at least ten times. What it recognizes is unknown. TCR beta CDR3 regions were amplified from RNA. HTBI primers were used for first-round RT-PCR of the TCR CDR3. TCRdb re-called the multiplex PCR reads with MiXCR, one entry per CDR3 protein. This sample has more than 40,000 distinct CDR3 sequences, with about 52% found just once. The germline V and J ends were trimmed by 0 bases and 5 bases, with 11 bases remaining between them. CDR1 is SGHTS, CDR2 YDEGEE, per germline. CDR3 size: 15 residues. Criteria for exclusion of patients were uncontrolled infection, other autoimmune disease, pregnancy or lactation.

V gene TRBV5-8 combines with J gene TRBJ2-2, with D maybe TRBD2 (5 bases). The sequenced material came from peripheral blood or thyroid tissue (not recorded which). This TCR came from a woman in her forties or fifties with Graves' hyperthyroidism. The DNA of the CDR3 is TGTGCCAGCAGCTTGGTGGGAGTTGGGACCGGGGAGCTGTTTTTT. As protein: CASSLVGVGTGELFF.